The 15 T cell receptor beta chains below were found in one sample sequenced in a study of cytomegalovirus exposure and HLA in healthy donors. PCR amplification relied on 60 Vbeta primers (plus 13 Jbeta primers). Clones were read by immunoSEQ multiplex PCR, and TCRdb kept only the in-frame ones, dropping some. The data show roughly 67,000 clones, with approximately 75% seen just once and roughly 7.7% held by the top ten. The sample comprised PBMCs. These receptors all stem from a man between 60 and 75 years old in good health and CMV-seropositive.

This clone is medium-sized (0.01 to 0.1%) within its sample. This rearrangement joins TRBV5-8 to TRBJ1-1; no clear D gene. Per the germline V gene, CDR1 is SGHTS and CDR2 is YDEGEE. The CDR3 totals 14 residues. Trimming removed 3 bases from V and 8 bases from J, with 17 bases in between. The CDR3 sequence: CASSSPILSPEAFF. CDR3 DNA: TGTGCCAGCAGCTCACCTATATTATCCCCGGAAGCTTTCTTT.

The chain employs TRBV5-1 and TRBJ2-5; a weak D match, TRBD1 (5 bases). The germline V gene has CDR1 SGHRS and CDR2 YFSETQ. V was pared by 1 base and J by 3 bases, with 10 bases between. This CDR3 comprises 14 residues. For the CDR3, the DNA is TGCGCCAGCAGCTTGTTGGGCAGGGAAGAGACCCAGTACTTC. Translating it yields CASSLLGREETQYF.

This clone was found a few times. The chain couples TRBV11-3 to TRBJ2-7; 8 positions agree with TRBD1. The CDR3 loop spans 15 amino acids. V shed 5 bases and J 2 bases; nucleotides not matched to a gene: 8. Per germline, CDR1 SGHNT and CDR2 YENEEA. The CDR3 spells CASSRDRRFPYEQYF. DNA of the CDR3: TGTGCCAGCAGCCGGGACAGGAGGTTCCCCTACGAGCAGTACTTC.

The rearrangement joins TRBV5-6 to TRBJ1-4; 9 bases align to TRBD1. V was clipped by 4 bases and J by 8 bases; unmatched bases: 6. From germline, CDR1 is SGHDT and CDR2 YYEEEE. CDR3 size: 14 residues. The CDR3 nucleotides are TGTGCCAGCAGCGGGACAGGGACGGGCGAAAAACTGTTTTTT. As protein: CASSGTGTGEKLFF.

The rearrangement uses TRBV10-2 and TRBJ2-7, with D perhaps matching TRBD1 (5 bases). CDR3 size: 14 residues. Per the germline V gene, CDR1 is WSHSY and CDR2 is SAAADI. V gave up 10 bases and J gave up 3 bases, with 19 bases separating them. CDR3 loop: CATGWAASNYEQYF. Here the CDR3 DNA reads TGCGCCACAGGGTGGGCAGCGTCCAACTACGAGCAGTACTTC.

This chain links TRBV7-9 with TRBJ1-1, with D possibly being TRBD1 (6 bases). Trimming stripped 2 bases from V and 3 bases from J, with 10 bases between. The CDR3 spans 14 residues. Germline lookup yields CDR1 SEHNR and CDR2 FQNEAQ (reference sequence). CDR3 amino acids: CASSLQGRDTEAFF. The CDR3 DNA reads as TGTGCCAGCAGCTTACAGGGGAGGGACACTGAAGCTTTCTTT.

The rearrangement joins TRBV11-3 to TRBJ1-1, with a weak D call TRBD1 (5 bases). The CDR3 totals 17 residues. Germline values: CDR1 SGHNT, CDR2 YENEEA. The V gene lost 0 bases and the J gene lost 0 bases, with 14 bases spanning the gap. CDR3 loop: CASSLDSWGRLNTEAFF. The CDR3 DNA follows: TGTGCCAGCAGCTTAGATAGTTGGGGCCGCTTGAACACTGAAGCTTTCTTT.

V gene TRBV15 combines with J gene TRBJ1-3, with D possibly TRBD1 on 5 matching bases. The V gene lost 3 bases and the J gene lost 4 bases, with 7 bases spanning the gap. The germline V gene encodes CDR1 LNHNV and CDR2 YYDKDF (reference sequence). There are 13 residues in the CDR3. CDR3 loop: CATSRGRGNTIYF. The CDR3 DNA reads as TGTGCCACCAGCAGGGGGCGGGGAAACACCATATATTTT.

This chain connects TRBV6-5 to TRBJ2-2; TRBD2 might be the D (6 bases). This CDR3 region has 14 residues. Germline lookup yields CDR1 MNHEY and CDR2 SVGAGI. V was clipped by 8 bases and J by 4 bases, with 14 bases between them. Here the CDR3 DNA reads TGTGCCAGCCATAGGGTGGGAGGCACCGGGGAGCTGTTTTTT. Its protein is CASHRVGGTGELFF.

J is TRBJ1-4 and V is TRBV7-9; D is unresolved. Germline-derived CDR1 and CDR2 are SEHNR and FQNEAQ (reference sequence). Between the trimmed V and J ends, which lost 1 base and 0 bases, there was a span of 9 bases. The CDR3 contains 16 residues. The CDR3 sequence is CASSLDLVATNEKLFF. CDR3 DNA sequence: TGTGCCAGCAGCTTAGATTTAGTGGCAACTAATGAAAAACTGTTTTTT.

The rearrangement joins TRBV4-1 to TRBJ1-5; D unresolved. Trimming stripped 0 bases from V and 2 bases from J, with 5 bases between. In germline, CDR1 is MGHRA, CDR2 YSYEKL. This CDR3 is 14 amino acids long. The chain's CDR3 is CASSQERGNQPQHF. Here the CDR3 DNA reads TGCGCCAGCAGCCAAGAGAGAGGCAATCAGCCCCAGCATTTT.

The chain recombines TRBV27 with TRBJ2-7; 13 bases line up with TRBD2. The CDR3 has 16 residues. With 6 bases clipped from V and 4 bases from J, the junction kept 9 bases outside the gene matches. Germline V gene lookup returns CDR1 MNHEY and CDR2 SMNVEV (reference sequence). CDR3 bases: TGTGCCAGCAGAGCCGCGGGACTAGCGGGAAGTTACGAGCAGTACTTC. It codes for CASRAAGLAGSYEQYF.

V and J are TRBV7-9 and TRBJ2-6; 13 bases are a match to TRBD2. Unmatched junction bases numbered 4, after V lost 1 base and J lost 1 base. Germline assignment: CDR1 SEHNR and CDR2 FQNEAQ (reference sequence). The CDR3 has 19 amino acids. The CDR3 region is CASSLGLAGGTSGANVLTF. CDR3 DNA sequence: TGTGCCAGCAGCTTAGGACTAGCGGGAGGCACTTCTGGGGCCAACGTCCTGACTTTC.

The rearrangement uses TRBV19 and TRBJ1-5; perhaps TRBD1 as D (5 bases). In germline, CDR1 is LNHDA, CDR2 SQIVND (reference sequence). V lost 0 bases to trimming and J lost 1 base, with 7 bases between them. CDR3 length: 15 residues. The CDR3 DNA reads TGTGCCAGTAGTATAGACAGGGTCAGCAATCAGCCCCAGCATTTT. Protein: CASSIDRVSNQPQHF. Drawing the rest from reference TRBV19 and TRBJ1-5, the complete variable domain is DGGITQSPKYLFRKEGQNVTLSCEQNLNHDAMYWYRQDPGQGLRLIYYSQIVNDFQKGDIAEGYSVSREKKESFPLTVTSAQKNPTAFYLCASSIDRVSNQPQHFGDGTRLSIL.

This clone was found a few times. The chain joins TRBV4-1 to TRBJ2-1, with a tentative D call TRBD1 (5 bases). Between the trimmed V and J ends, which lost 3 bases and 0 bases, there was a span of 12 bases. Germline V gene sequence: CDR1 MGHRA, CDR2 YSYEKL. This CDR3 region has 16 residues. The CDR3 spells CASSHAQGPSYNEQFF. CDR3 DNA sequence: TGCGCCAGCAGCCATGCTCAGGGTCCCTCCTACAATGAGCAGTTCTTC.